This paragraph covers one TCR beta chain sequence. No cognate antigen has been identified for it. The sequenced fragment ends 3 residues before the CDR3 boundary, so the rest is inferred from the germline J gene. This sample's treatment or condition label indicates: autologous CTL019 cells: CD19 CAR with 4-1BB and CD3 zeta domains. TCR zeta and 4-1BB costimulatory signaling domains were built into the CD19 CAR. Leukapheresis was used to collect the T cells for CTL019 manufacturing from peripheral blood. The DNeasy Blood and Tissue Kit was used to extract genomic DNA from pre-infusion T cells, peripheral blood, or sorted post-infusion T cells. These data originate in a study of TET2 disruption in CD19-targeted CAR T cells (dated by TCRdb to the late 2010s). Regarding the study in general: No additional inclusion criteria were applied, and the number of samples was determined by the original clinical trial design and by sample availability. Findings and caveats that apply to the study as a whole: The conclusions about the patient's CAR T cells were based on extensive analysis of only one subject.

Cut back by 3 bases and 1 base, the V and J ends lie 8 bases apart. According to the germline V gene, CDR1 reads SGHRS and CDR2 reads YFSETQ. The cysteine opens and the phenylalanine closes a CDR3 of 13 amino acids. The DNA has 30 bases, all within the CDR3, and is read from base 1. The immunoSEQ assay was used to perform TCR beta chain deep sequencing. Under the source paper's analysis protocol: Clonotype frequencies were computed using only productive TCR beta rearrangements. TCRdb provides this immuneACCESS table in a form limited to in-frame rearrangements. Some clones are lacking; in checked studies, under half of them reflect an unresolved V gene, and why the rest are absent is not known. V, J and clone size reflect that table, while D and trimming were determined from the DNA. The data table for this sample lists tens of thousands of clones. The top ten constitute 1.5% to 2% of the sample.

Sequencing used CD8- CAR+ T cells sorted from cultured blood T cells, obtained for CD19 CAR T cell therapy. The sample's cell subset or site, from its label and the paper: CD8-negative CAR-positive T cells from the infusion product. This chain is built from TRBV5-1 and TRBJ2-7, with the D gene not confidently named. The receptor was derived from a man in his 70s with chronic lymphocytic leukemia. The part of the CDR3 DNA that was read is TGCGCCAGCAGCTCCACCAGATCCTACGAG. This encodes CASSSTRSYE. In full, the CDR3 reads CASSSTRSYEQYF.